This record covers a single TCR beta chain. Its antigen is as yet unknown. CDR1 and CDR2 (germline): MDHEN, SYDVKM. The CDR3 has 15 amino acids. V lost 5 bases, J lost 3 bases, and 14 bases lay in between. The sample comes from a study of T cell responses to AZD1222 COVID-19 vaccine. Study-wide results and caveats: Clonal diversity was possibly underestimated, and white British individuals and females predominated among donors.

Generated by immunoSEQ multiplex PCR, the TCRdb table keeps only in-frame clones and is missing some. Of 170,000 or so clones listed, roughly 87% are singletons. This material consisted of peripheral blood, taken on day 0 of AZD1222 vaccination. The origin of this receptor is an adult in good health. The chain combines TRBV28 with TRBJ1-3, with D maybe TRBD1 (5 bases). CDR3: CASSIDQGSGNTIYF. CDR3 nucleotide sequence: TGTGCCAGCAGTATCGATCAGGGAAGTGGAAACACCATATATTTT.